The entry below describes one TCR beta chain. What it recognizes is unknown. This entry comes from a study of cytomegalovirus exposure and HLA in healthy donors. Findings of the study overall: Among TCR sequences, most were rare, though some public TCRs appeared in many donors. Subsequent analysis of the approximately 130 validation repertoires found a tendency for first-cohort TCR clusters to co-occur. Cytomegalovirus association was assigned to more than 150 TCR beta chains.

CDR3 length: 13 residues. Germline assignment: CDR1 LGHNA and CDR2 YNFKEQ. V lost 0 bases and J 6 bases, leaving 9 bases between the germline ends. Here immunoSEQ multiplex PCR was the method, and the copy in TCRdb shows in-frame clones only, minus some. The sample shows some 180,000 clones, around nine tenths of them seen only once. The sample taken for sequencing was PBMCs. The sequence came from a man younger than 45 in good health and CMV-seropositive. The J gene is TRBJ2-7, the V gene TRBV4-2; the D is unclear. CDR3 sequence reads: CASSQEAVREQYF. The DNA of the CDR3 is TGTGCCAGCAGCCAAGAGGCGGTGCGCGAGCAGTACTTC.